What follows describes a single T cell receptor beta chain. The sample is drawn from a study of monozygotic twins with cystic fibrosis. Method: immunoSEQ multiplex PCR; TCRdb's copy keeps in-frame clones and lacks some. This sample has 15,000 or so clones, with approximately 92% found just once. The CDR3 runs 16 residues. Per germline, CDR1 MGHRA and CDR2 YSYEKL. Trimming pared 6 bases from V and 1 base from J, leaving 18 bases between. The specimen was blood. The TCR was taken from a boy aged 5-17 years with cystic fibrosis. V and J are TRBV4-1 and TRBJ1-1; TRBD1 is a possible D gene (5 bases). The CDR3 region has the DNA TGCGCCAGCAGTCTGAAGGAGGGGCGTTCGAACACTGAAGCTTTCTTT. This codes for CASSLKEGRSNTEAFF.